This TCR beta chain appears in the sequencing data of a study of Ad26.COV2.S vaccination and SARS-CoV-2 variants. Findings and limits, study-wide: Total T cell responses were possibly underestimated by TCR breadth and depth analyses. Spike-specific TCR breadth was greater after Ad26.COV2.S than placebo.

The data were produced by immunoSEQ multiplex PCR, yet TCRdb's version contains in-frame clones alone and is incomplete. Of some 370,000 clones listed, around four fifths are singletons. Treatment here: about 20 received Ad26.COV2.S at low or high dose, single or two shots; 5 received placebo; per-sample allocation not given. Sampling was performed 63 days after the first vaccine or placebo injection. Of note for this clone: The antigen is unknown.

CDR1 and CDR2 (germline): SGHRS, YFSETQ. Between the trimmed V and J ends, which lost 2 bases and 0 bases, there was a span of 15 bases. This CDR3 contains 17 residues. The sample consisted of peripheral blood, taken in a trial of Ad26.COV2.S vaccine versus placebo. The receptor was derived from a person between 18 and 59 years old who received the Ad26.COV2.S COVID-19 vaccine or a placebo. The chain is built from TRBV5-1 and TRBJ1-3, with D hard to call. The CDR3 DNA follows: TGCGCCAGCAGCTTCAACTCCGAGCTGAACTCTGGAAACACCATATATTTT. Its translation: CASSFNSELNSGNTIYF.